Below, 29 T cell receptor beta chains from the same sample are listed, as sequenced in a study of T cells in Graves' hyperthyroidism and ophthalmopathy. There were TCR beta CDR3 regions amplified from RNA transcripts. The TCR CDR3 first-round RT-PCR relied on the HTBI primer set. From the multiplex PCR reads, TCRdb called clonotypes with MiXCR, one entry per CDR3 protein. The profile shows more than 40,000 distinct CDR3 sequences, 49% of them singletons. Sequenced input: peripheral blood or thyroid tissue (not recorded which). These receptor sequences come from a woman in her forties or fifties with Graves' hyperthyroidism.

Notes on this clonotype: A junction boundary mismatches the germline segment, possibly from a read error. CDR3 region: CASSWGLASYEQYF. As DNA, the CDR3 is TGCGCCAGCAGCTGGGGACTGGCCTCCTACGAGCAGTACTTC. This chain connects TRBV7-9 to TRBJ2-7; the D gene is possibly TRBD2 (6 bases). The germline gives CDR1 SEHNR, CDR2 FQNEAQ (reference sequence). CDR3 length: 14 residues.

This rearrangement joins TRBV15 to TRBJ1-5; D not certain. Per the germline V gene, CDR1 is LNHNV and CDR2 is YYDKDF (reference sequence). This CDR3 is built from 15 residues. Deletions cut 3 bases from V and 7 bases from J, with 16 bases between. DNA of the CDR3: TGTGCCACCAGCAGCCCCGTCGCTGGACTCCAGCCCCAGCATTTT. This sequence encodes CATSSPVAGLQPQHF.

This clonotype has ten or more counts. The chain joins TRBV9 to TRBJ2-3; TRBD1 matches at 7 bases. The CDR3 totals 14 residues. The V gene's germline CDR1 is SGDLS and CDR2 YYNGEE. V trimming: 2 bases; J trimming: 4 bases; junction bases outside the gene matches: 4. CDR3: CASSVVGGPDTQYF. In DNA, the CDR3 is TGTGCCAGCAGCGTCGTAGGGGGCCCAGATACGCAGTATTTT. The full variable domain, with the rest looked up from reference TRBV9 and TRBJ2-3, is DSGVTQTPKHLITATGQRVTLRCSPRSGDLSVYWYQQSLDQGLQFLIQYYNGEERAKGNILERFSAQQFPDLHSELNLSSLELGDSALYFCASSVVGGPDTQYFGPGTRLTVL.

This clonotype occurred many times. The rearrangement uses TRBV12-3 or TRBV12-4 and TRBJ1-6, with 8 positions matching TRBD1. V shed 6 bases and J 5 bases; nucleotides not matched to a gene: 6. The CDR3 length is 15 residues. The CDR3 sequence is CASRRTGQNNSPLHF. The CDR3 DNA reads as TGTGCCAGCAGGAGGACAGGGCAGAATAATTCACCCCTCCACTTT.

The V gene is TRBV10-3, the J gene TRBJ2-3, with D unclear. V gave up 2 bases and J gave up 2 bases, with 8 bases separating them. Germline CDR1 reads ENHRY; CDR2 reads SYGVKD. This CDR3 region has 14 residues. In DNA form, the CDR3 reads TGTGCCATCAGTGAGGGACCCCACACAGATACGCAGTATTTT. Translated: CAISEGPHTDTQYF.

This clonotype was observed at least ten times. This chain joins TRBV4-2 and TRBJ1-4; D perhaps matches TRBD1 (6 bases). Trimming pared 0 bases from V and 3 bases from J, leaving 11 bases between. The length of the CDR3 is 16 residues. Germline CDR1 LGHNA, CDR2 YNFKEQ. The CDR3 is CASSQDRQEANEKLFF. CDR3 bases: TGTGCCAGCAGCCAAGATCGACAGGAGGCTAATGAAAAACTGTTTTTT.

This clonotype has at least ten counts. The rearrangement joins TRBV2 to TRBJ1-6, with a weak D call TRBD1 (6 bases). This CDR3 is built from 12 residues. CDR1 SNHLY and CDR2 FYNNEI come from the germline V gene. V gave up 8 bases and J gave up 7 bases, with 9 bases separating them. CDR3 coding DNA: TGTGCCAGCGCCCAGGGGAATTCACCCCTCCACTTT. Amino acid sequence: CASAQGNSPLHF.

V usage is TRBV19 and J usage is TRBJ2-5, with 7 bases aligning to TRBD2. V gave up 11 bases and J gave up 5 bases; unmatched junction bases: 14. The length of the CDR3 is 14 residues. Germline V gene data show CDR1 as LNHDA and CDR2 as SQIVND (reference sequence). In DNA, the CDR3 is TGTGCCGTGAGGGGAGGGGACGATTGGGAGACCCAGTACTTC. The encoded protein is CAVRGGDDWETQYF.

For the CDR3, the DNA is TGTGCCAGCAGCGAGGGACTAGCGGGAGTTGCGATCGAGCAGTACTTC. Its protein product is CASSEGLAGVAIEQYF. This chain links TRBV7-2 with TRBJ2-7, with 14 bases aligning to TRBD2. The CDR3 spans 16 residues. The junction had 9 bases not matched to a gene; V was cut back by 5 bases and J by 6 bases. CDR1 is SGHTA and CDR2 is FQGNSA in the germline V gene.

Ten or more counts support this clonotype. DNA of the CDR3: TGCGCCAGCAGCGTGGACCCGGGACTAGCAGACAACCAGTACTTC. This sequence encodes CASSVDPGLADNQYF. V usage is TRBV5-1 and J usage is TRBJ2-5; TRBD2 aligns across 9 bases. V was clipped by 4 bases and J by 10 bases; unmatched bases: 14. Germline V CDR1 and CDR2: SGHRS, YFSETQ. CDR3 length: 15 amino acids.

This clonotype has a count of ten or more. The chain has TRBV7-9 and TRBJ1-1; D ambiguous. V was trimmed by 8 bases and J by 1 base, leaving 17 bases between them. From germline, CDR1 is SEHNR and CDR2 FQNEAQ (reference sequence). The CDR3 sequence is 15 residues long. The CDR3 loop reads CASRKRSQENTEAFF. In DNA form, the CDR3 reads TGTGCCAGCCGCAAAAGATCCCAGGAGAACACTGAAGCTTTCTTT. Combining the CDR3 with reference TRBV7-9 and TRBJ1-1 gives the whole variable domain DTGVSQNPRHKITKRGQNVTFRCDPISEHNRLYWYRQTLGQGPEFLTYFQNEAQLEKSRLLSDRFSAERPKGSFSTLEIQRTEQGDSAMYLCASRKRSQENTEAFFGQGTRLTVV.

This clonotype was counted at least ten times. The V gene is TRBV30, the J gene TRBJ1-6, with D uncertain. V lost 2 bases and J 9 bases, leaving 5 bases between the germline ends. This CDR3 has 11 amino acids. Germline V gives CDR1 GTSNPN, CDR2 SVGIG (reference sequence). CDR3 in DNA: TGTGCCTGGAGTCTTGGTTCACCCCTCCACTTT. Protein product: CAWSLGSPLHF.

This clonotype was counted many times. This chain connects TRBV29-1 to TRBJ1-4; no reliable D call. Trimming cost V 5 bases and J 8 bases, with 18 bases left between them. The CDR3 consists of 14 residues. The V gene's germline CDR1 is SQVTM and CDR2 ANQGSEA. Written as DNA, the CDR3 is TGCAGCGTTCTGTTAGCGGCCACGGGGGAAAAACTGTTTTTT. Protein: CSVLLAATGEKLFF.

This clonotype has a handful of counts. This chain connects TRBV28 to TRBJ2-7; 7 positions agree with TRBD2. Germline V lookup: CDR1 MDHEN, CDR2 SYDVKM. The CDR3 has 16 amino acids. J was trimmed by 0 bases and V by 5 bases; bases with no gene match: 10. CDR3: CASSPPLGGASYEQYF. DNA of the CDR3: TGTGCCAGCAGTCCCCCTTTGGGAGGGGCCTCCTACGAGCAGTACTTC.

This clonotype was counted many times. The chain is built from TRBV20-1 and TRBJ2-5; no definite D call. CDR1 is DFQATT, CDR2 SNEGSKA, per germline (reference sequence). V was clipped by 2 bases and J by 0 bases, with 16 bases between them. CDR3 length equals 16 residues. CDR3 sequence: CSARSLESQYQETQYF. For the CDR3, the DNA is TGCAGTGCTAGAAGCTTGGAGTCGCAGTACCAAGAGACCCAGTACTTC.

The V call is TRBV2, the J call TRBJ2-7; D ambiguous. The germline gives CDR1 SNHLY, CDR2 FYNNEI. V gave up 11 bases and J gave up 0 bases, with 20 bases separating them. This CDR3 comprises 15 residues. The CDR3 sequence: CAGSMAASASYEQYF. In nucleotides, the CDR3 is TGTGCCGGCTCTATGGCCGCCTCTGCCTCCTACGAGCAGTACTTC.

This clonotype was counted ten times or more. The V call is TRBV7-2, the J call TRBJ2-7; TRBD2 aligns across 12 bases. The germline V gene encodes CDR1 SGHTA and CDR2 FQGNSA. Trimming took 6 bases from V and 3 from J; bases not matched to a gene: 15. The CDR3 has 18 residues. This CDR3 reads CASRVGLAGGGLDYEQYF. The CDR3 coding sequence is TGTGCCAGCAGAGTAGGGCTAGCGGGAGGGGGGTTGGACTACGAGCAGTACTTC.

This sequence joins TRBV7-6 and TRBJ2-7; D might be TRBD1 or TRBD2, each matching 5 bases. This CDR3 contains 14 residues. Trimming stripped 5 bases from V and 2 bases from J, with 13 bases between. Germline V gene data show CDR1 as SGHVS and CDR2 as FNYEAQ. CDR3 DNA sequence: TGTGCCAGCAGCCCGACAGAGGGGCCCTACGAGCAGTACTTC. It yields the protein CASSPTEGPYEQYF.

This clonotype ranks as medium-sized. The CDR3 protein is CASSGTIKRRTEAFF. DNA for the CDR3: TGTGCCAGCAGTGGAACTATCAAGCGGCGGACCGAAGCTTTCTTT. The V call is TRBV25-1, the J call TRBJ1-1, with D uncertain. There are 15 residues in the CDR3. V gave up 4 bases and J gave up 8 bases, with 20 bases separating them. In germline, CDR1 is MGHDK, CDR2 SYGVNS.

The V and J genes are TRBV20-1 and TRBJ1-5, with D uncertain. The germline CDR1 and CDR2 sequences are DFQATT and SNEGSKA (reference sequence). Deletions cut 1 base from V and 1 base from J, with 11 bases between. CDR3 length: 15 residues. The CDR3 protein is CSARAFKTSNQPQHF. Written as DNA, the CDR3 is TGCAGTGCTAGAGCGTTTAAGACGAGCAATCAGCCCCAGCATTTT.

The chain recombines TRBV30 with TRBJ2-2, with 10 bases matching TRBD2. Germline V gene lookup returns CDR1 GTSNPN and CDR2 SVGIG (reference sequence). The CDR3 is made up of 16 amino acids. After removal of 3 bases from V and 2 bases from J, the junction contained 6 bases not matched to a gene. The CDR3 region is CAWRKLAGINTGELFF. In DNA, the CDR3 is TGTGCCTGGAGGAAACTAGCGGGAATTAACACCGGGGAGCTGTTTTTT.

By share, this clonotype ranks as medium-sized. This sequence joins TRBV25-1 and TRBJ1-1; D perhaps matches TRBD1 (6 bases). The ends were cut back, 8 bases at V and 1 base at J, with 20 bases in the middle. CDR1 is MGHDK, CDR2 SYGVNS, per germline. The CDR3 covers 16 residues. This CDR3 is CASRVAGGPANTEAFF. CDR3 nucleotide sequence: TGTGCCAGCCGTGTGGCTGGGGGGCCCGCGAACACTGAAGCTTTCTTT. Combining the CDR3 with reference TRBV25-1 and TRBJ1-1 gives the whole variable domain EADIYQTPRYLVIGTGKKITLECSQTMGHDKMYWYQQDPGMELHLIHYSYGVNSTEKGDLSSESTVSRIRTEHFPLTLESARPSHTSQYLCASRVAGGPANTEAFFGQGTRLTVV.

V usage is TRBV20-1 and J usage is TRBJ1-6, with a tentative D call TRBD1 (6 bases). The germline V and J ends were trimmed by 0 bases and 0 bases, with 12 bases remaining between them. The CDR3 covers 17 residues. Germline lookup yields CDR1 DFQATT and CDR2 SNEGSKA (reference sequence). CDR3 nucleotide sequence: TGCAGTGCTAGAGAGAAACAGGGTATCTCCTATAATTCACCCCTCCACTTT. Translation: CSAREKQGISYNSPLHF.

The chain uses TRBV7-2 and TRBJ2-5; 15 positions match TRBD2. Germline-derived CDR1 and CDR2 are SGHTA and FQGNSA. This CDR3 region has 15 residues. With 5 bases clipped from V and 4 bases from J, the junction kept 2 bases outside the gene matches. CDR3 loop: CASSEGLAGGETQYF. CDR3 bases: TGTGCCAGCAGCGAGGGACTAGCGGGAGGAGAGACCCAGTACTTC. The full variable domain, in which reference TRBV7-2 and TRBJ2-5 provide the parts outside the CDR3, is GAGVSQSPSNKVTEKGKDVELRCDPISGHTALYWYRQSLGQGLEFLIYFQGNSAPDKSGLPSDRFSAERTGGSVSTLTIQRTQQEDSAVYLCASSEGLAGGETQYFGPGTRLLVL.

This clonotype was counted a single time. This chain joins TRBV7-3 and TRBJ1-4; D gene unclear. The CDR3 runs to 14 residues. Germline CDR1 reads SGHTA; CDR2 reads FQGTGA. The V and J ends lost 9 bases and 0 bases respectively, with 11 bases between them. The CDR3 loop reads CARPEETTNEKLFF. CDR3 in DNA: TGTGCCAGACCGGAGGAGACAACTAATGAAAAACTGTTTTTT.

This clonotype was recorded at least ten times. This chain links TRBV20-1 with TRBJ2-3; 14 bases line up with TRBD2. CDR3 size: 16 residues. V lost 1 base, J lost 3 bases, and 3 bases stayed unmatched. From germline, CDR1 is DFQATT and CDR2 SNEGSKA (reference sequence). The CDR3 here is CSARGGLAGETDTQYF. The CDR3 DNA follows: TGCAGTGCTAGAGGGGGACTAGCGGGAGAAACAGATACGCAGTATTTT.

This clonotype was counted ten times or more. The chain employs TRBV5-1 and TRBJ2-7; 12 nucleotides match TRBD2. Germline CDR1 and CDR2: SGHRS and YFSETQ. J gave up 4 bases and V 4 bases, and 9 bases lay outside the gene matches. This CDR3 is built from 16 residues. CDR3 sequence: CASSPETSGSLYEQYF. Written as DNA, the CDR3 is TGCGCCAGCAGCCCGGAGACTAGCGGGAGTCTATACGAGCAGTACTTC.

There are many counts of this clonotype. The genes are TRBV5-6 and TRBJ1-2, with D hard to call. The germline gives CDR1 SGHDT, CDR2 YYEEEE. This CDR3 is 14 amino acids long. V lost 1 base, J lost 3 bases, and 10 bases lay in between. The DNA for the CDR3 is TGTGCCAGCAGCTTGTACCCCGGACACTATGGCTACACCTTC. Its protein is CASSLYPGHYGYTF.

This clonotype was detected once. At one end, the junction sequence differs from germline, possibly due to a read error. The V and J genes are TRBV2 and TRBJ2-7, with D unclear. The V gene's germline CDR1 is SNHLY and CDR2 FYNNEI. The CDR3 contains 13 residues. The DNA of the CDR3 is TGCGCCAGCAGTTACCGGGCCCTCTACGTGCAGTACTTC. This encodes CASSYRALYVQYF.